This TCR beta chain was found in a study of circulating CD8 cells and anti-PD-1 response in melanoma. The QIAseq Immune Repertoire TCR panel built the libraries from around 15 ng of total RNA. MiXCR, applied by TCRdb to the reads, yields one record per CDR3 protein. The sample lists over 1,500 distinct CDR3 sequences; about 9.3% were seen once. CDR3 length: 16 residues. Germline V gene sequence: CDR1 SGHTA, CDR2 FQGNSA. The germline V and J ends were trimmed by 5 bases and 1 base, with 15 bases remaining between them. From live CD3+CD8+TCRalphabeta+ cells, four PD-1 and/or TIGIT subsets were sorted. The receptor was derived from a human donor with melanoma. Here the sequenced sample was CD8+ T cells from PBMCs, taken at baseline or after one month of anti-PD-1 therapy (not recorded which). The V call is TRBV7-2, the J call TRBJ1-5; D possibly corresponds to TRBD1 (5 bases). The CDR3 DNA reads as TGTGCCAGCAGCCACGCCGGGGGAGCGAGCAATCAGCCCCAGCATTTT. Its translation is CASSHAGGASNQPQHF.